These 3 T cell receptor beta chains came from one sample sequenced in a study of T cells after yellow fever vaccination. TCRdb re-called the 5' RACE reads with MiXCR, one entry per CDR3 protein. The sample shows tens of thousands of distinct CDR3 sequences, approximately 7% of them seen only once. Sequenced here: CD8+ T cells sorted from PBMCs, sampled less than 6 days after the first yellow fever vaccination. The origin of the receptors is a man aged 18 to 30 who received the YFV17D yellow fever vaccine.

This clonotype was counted ten times or more. This rearrangement joins TRBV5-1 to TRBJ2-7, with D perhaps TRBD2 (5 bases). This CDR3 comprises 12 residues. The V gene's germline CDR1 is SGHRS and CDR2 YFSETQ. Trimming left V 9 bases short and J 7 bases short, with 17 bases between. The CDR3 sequence is CATHTLTGEQYV. The CDR3 DNA reads as TGCGCCACACACACGTTGACGGGGGAGCAGTACGTC.

This clonotype was seen more than once but under ten times. The genes are TRBV12-3 or TRBV12-4 and TRBJ1-2; no clear D gene. The CDR3 sequence is 12 residues long. V was shortened by 2 bases and J by 5 bases, with 6 bases between the two germline ends. CDR3: CASSLTAYGYTF. The CDR3 coding sequence is TGTGCCAGCAGTTTAACGGCATATGGCTACACCTTC.

The chain combines TRBV5-5 with TRBJ2-2; 10 nucleotides match TRBD2. CDR3 length equals 16 residues. The ends lost 3 bases at V and 1 base at J; junction bases unmatched: 3. The V gene's germline CDR1 is SGHKS and CDR2 YYEKEE (reference sequence). This chain's CDR3 is CASSSRLAGNTGELFF. The DNA of the CDR3 is TGTGCCAGCAGCTCTAGACTAGCGGGGAACACCGGGGAGCTGTTTTTT.